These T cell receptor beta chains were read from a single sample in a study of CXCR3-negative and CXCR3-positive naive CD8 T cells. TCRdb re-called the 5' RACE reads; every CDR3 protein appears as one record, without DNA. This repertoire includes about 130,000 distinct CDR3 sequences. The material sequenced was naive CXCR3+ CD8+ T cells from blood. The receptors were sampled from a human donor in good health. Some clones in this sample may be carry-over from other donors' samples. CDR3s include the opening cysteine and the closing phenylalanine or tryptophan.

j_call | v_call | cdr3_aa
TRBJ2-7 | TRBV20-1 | CSASELAGGISSYEQYF
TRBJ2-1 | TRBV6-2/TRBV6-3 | CASTQGGGAEQFF
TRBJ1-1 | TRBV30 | CAWSYDMNTEAFF
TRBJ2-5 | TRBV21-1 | CASSKGSPVGGTGQETQYF
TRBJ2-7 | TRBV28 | CASSLSMGGGHEQYF
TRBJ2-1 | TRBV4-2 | CASSQDRTSVYNEQFF
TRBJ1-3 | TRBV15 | CATSSGWALGNTIYF
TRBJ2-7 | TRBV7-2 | CASSLALGDPYEQYF
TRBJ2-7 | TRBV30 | CAWKEWSSYEQYF
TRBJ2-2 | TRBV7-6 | CASSPPLGENTGELFF
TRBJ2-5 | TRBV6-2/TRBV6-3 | CASGDPQETQYF
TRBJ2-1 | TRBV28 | CASSFGERSSYNEQFF
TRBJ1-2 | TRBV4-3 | CASSPRIGGQNGYTF
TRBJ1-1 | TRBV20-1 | CSARDFTGEIAEAFF
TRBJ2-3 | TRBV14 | CAGSQFPGLPPDTQYF
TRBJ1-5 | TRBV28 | CASSSQGAVSQPQHF
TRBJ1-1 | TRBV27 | CASSTRHSEAFF
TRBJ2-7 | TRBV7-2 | CASSPDRVWGYEQYF
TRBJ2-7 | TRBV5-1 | CASGLRTGSSYEQYF
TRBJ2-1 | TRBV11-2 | CASSLVVPWVSSYNEQFF
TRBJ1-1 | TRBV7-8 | CASSFSSEAFF
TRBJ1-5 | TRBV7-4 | CASPLIGSNQPQHF
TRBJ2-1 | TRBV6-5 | CASSYSSTVGEQFF
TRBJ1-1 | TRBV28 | CASSLFGGMNTEAFF
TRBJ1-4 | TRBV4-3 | CASSQDGTEGKLFF
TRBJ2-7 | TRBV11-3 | CASSPRDSGFYEQYF
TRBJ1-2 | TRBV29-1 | CSVPGTGEGYTF
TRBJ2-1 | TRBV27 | CASSSGVRAGEQFF
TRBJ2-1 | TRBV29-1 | CSVEEGQGSSYNEQFF
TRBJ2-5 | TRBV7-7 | CASSARTSGRETQYF
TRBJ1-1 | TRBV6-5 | CASSYAGGSNTEAFF
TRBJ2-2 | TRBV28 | CASRRNTGELFF
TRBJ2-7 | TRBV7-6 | CASSLGLAGVDEQYF
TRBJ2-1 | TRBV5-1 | CASSPGTGTPNEQFF
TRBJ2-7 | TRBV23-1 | CASSQSGGCFYEQYF
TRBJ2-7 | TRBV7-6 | CASSLTSGNYEQYF
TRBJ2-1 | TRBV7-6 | CASSLGWTGLYNEQFF
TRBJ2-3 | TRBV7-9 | CASSSTSGNPDTQYF
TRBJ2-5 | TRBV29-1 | CSVDGQGKETQYF
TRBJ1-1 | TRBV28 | CASSFVGQGMNTEAFF
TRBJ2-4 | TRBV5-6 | CASSFFRNKNIQYF
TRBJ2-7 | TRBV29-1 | CSVRTETYEQYF
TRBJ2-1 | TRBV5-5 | CASSRSGGGYNEQFF
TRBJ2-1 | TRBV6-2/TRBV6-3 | CASSSWGGSYNEQFF
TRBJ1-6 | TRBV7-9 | CASSSGTGGNSPLHF
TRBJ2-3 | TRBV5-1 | CASSPRGQDYARGTDTQYF
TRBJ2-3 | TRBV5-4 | CASSFRGLSSTDTQYF